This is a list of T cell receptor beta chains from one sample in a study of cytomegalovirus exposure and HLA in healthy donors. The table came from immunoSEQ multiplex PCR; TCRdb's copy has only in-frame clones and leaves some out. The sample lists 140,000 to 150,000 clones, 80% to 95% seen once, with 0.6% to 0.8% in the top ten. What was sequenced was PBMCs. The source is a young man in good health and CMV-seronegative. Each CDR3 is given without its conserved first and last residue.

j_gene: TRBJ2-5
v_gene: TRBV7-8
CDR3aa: ASSLERGGRETQY

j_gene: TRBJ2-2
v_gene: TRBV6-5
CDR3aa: ASSLTGTNTGELF

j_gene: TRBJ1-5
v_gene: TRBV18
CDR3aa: ASSPGDRGLRNQPQH

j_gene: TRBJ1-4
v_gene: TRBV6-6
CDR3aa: ASSRRDITTNEKLF

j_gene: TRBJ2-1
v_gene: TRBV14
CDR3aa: ASSQEVPSGSENEQF

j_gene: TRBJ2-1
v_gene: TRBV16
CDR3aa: ASSQWTSGYNEQF

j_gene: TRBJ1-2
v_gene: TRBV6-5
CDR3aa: ASSFTGQGKN

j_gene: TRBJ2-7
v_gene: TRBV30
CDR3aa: AWSVRKGAGGQY

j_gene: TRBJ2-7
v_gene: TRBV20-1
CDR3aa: SARDLYEQY

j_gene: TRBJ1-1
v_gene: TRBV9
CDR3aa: ASSPRQGTITEAF

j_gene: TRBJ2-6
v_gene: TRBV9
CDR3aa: ASSDGQGLLQTGANVLT

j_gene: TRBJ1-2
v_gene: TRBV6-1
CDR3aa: ASSARQGNYGYT

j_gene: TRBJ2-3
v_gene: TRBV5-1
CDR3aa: ASGGLVSDTQY

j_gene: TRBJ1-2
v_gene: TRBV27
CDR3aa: ASSSQGFQGYT

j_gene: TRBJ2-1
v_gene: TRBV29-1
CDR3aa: SVAQDRYNEQF

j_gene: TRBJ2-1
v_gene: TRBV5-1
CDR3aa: ASSLAGTGLYNEQF

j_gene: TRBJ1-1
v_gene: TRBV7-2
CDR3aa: ASSLAGYRWGGNTEAF

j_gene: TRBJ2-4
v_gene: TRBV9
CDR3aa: ASSVGGDSIQY

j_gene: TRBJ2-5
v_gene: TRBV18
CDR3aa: ASSPPAGMQETQY

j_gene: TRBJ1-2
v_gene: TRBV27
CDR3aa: ASSLMGHSGYT

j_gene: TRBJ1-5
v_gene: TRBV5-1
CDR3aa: ASSPGDSNQPQH

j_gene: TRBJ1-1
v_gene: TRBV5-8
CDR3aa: ASSNGQGYTEAF

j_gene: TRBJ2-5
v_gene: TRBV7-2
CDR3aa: ASSLVTSGAAETQY

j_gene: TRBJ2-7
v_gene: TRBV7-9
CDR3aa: ASSLAEGFEQY

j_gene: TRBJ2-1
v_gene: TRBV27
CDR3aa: ASSFSSGLDEQF

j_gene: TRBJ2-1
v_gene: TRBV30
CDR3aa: AWLDRENEQF

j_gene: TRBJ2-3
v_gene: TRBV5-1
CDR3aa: ASSLLAGYTDTQY

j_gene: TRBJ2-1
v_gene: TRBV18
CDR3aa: ASSPPGQRGGPYNEQF

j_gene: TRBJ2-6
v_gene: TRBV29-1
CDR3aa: SVVRSGANVLT

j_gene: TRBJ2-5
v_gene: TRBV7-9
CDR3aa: ASSLGLQETQY

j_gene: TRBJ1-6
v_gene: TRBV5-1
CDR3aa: ASTPGEGSPLH

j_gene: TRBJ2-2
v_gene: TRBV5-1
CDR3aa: ASSLMGAETGELF

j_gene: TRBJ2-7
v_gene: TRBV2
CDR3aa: ASSETLLARVSYEQY

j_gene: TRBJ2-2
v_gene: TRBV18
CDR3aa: ASSPPGQGVNTGELF

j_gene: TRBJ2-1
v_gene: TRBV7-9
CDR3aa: ASSPYGEQF

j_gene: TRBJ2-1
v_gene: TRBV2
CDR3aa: ASQGGGLVGRNEQF

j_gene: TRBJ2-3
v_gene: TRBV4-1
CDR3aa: ASSQPPSKTDTQY

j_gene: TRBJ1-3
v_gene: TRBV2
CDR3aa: ASSPGQGAGGNTIY

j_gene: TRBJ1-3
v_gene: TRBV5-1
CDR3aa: ASSLGAGAGNTIY

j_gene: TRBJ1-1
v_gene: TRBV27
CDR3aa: ASSFLSNTEAF

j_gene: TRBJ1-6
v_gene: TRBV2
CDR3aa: ASSEARGASPLH

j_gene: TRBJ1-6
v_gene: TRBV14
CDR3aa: ASSQVTGGTPLH

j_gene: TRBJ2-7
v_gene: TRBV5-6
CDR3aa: ASRGDRGMYEQY

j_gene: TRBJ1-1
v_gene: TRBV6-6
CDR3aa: ASTPSGTEAF

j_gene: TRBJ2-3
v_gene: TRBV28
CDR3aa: ASSLSPPSTDTQY

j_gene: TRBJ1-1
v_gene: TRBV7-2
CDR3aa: ASSRPGLPEAF

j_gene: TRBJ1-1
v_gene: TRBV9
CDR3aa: ASSVYGGEAF

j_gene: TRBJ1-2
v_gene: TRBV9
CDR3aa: ASSDRAYGYT

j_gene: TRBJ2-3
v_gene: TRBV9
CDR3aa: ASSVGFRGRTDTQY

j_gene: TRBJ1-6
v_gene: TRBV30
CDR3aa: AWSVSRGRNSPLH

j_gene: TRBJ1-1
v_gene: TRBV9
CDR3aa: ASSRRTADTTEAF

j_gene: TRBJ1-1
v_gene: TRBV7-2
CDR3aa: ASSANQGNTEAF

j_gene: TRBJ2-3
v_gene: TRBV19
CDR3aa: ASSIGRGITDTQY